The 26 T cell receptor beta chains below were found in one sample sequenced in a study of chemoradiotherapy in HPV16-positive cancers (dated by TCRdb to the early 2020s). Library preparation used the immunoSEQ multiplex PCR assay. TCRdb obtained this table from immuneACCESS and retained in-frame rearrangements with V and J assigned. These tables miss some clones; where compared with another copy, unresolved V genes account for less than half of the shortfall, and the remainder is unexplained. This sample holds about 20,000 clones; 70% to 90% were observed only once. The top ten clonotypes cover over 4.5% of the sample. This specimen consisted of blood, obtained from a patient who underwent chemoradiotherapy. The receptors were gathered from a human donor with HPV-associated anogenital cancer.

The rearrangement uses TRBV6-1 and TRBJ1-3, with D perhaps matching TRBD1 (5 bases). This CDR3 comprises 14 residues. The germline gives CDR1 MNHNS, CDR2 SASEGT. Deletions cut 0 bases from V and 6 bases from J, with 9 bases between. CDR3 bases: TGTGCCAGCAGTGAAGCGCAAGGGGCAAACACCATATATTTT. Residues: CASSEAQGANTIYF.

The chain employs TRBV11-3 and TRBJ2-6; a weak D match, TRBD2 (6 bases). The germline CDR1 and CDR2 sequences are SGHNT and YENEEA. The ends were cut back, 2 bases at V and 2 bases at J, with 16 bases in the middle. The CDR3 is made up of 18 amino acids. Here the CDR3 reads CASSLSGVPYPGANVLTF. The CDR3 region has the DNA TGTGCCAGCAGCTTATCGGGGGTTCCGTACCCTGGGGCCAACGTCCTGACTTTC.

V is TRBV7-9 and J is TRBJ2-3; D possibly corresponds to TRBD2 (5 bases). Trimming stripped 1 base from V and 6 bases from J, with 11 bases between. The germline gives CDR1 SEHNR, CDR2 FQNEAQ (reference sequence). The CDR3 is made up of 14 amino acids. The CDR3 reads CASSLGGGGDTQYF. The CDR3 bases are TGTGCCAGCAGCTTAGGGGGTGGCGGGGATACGCAGTATTTT.

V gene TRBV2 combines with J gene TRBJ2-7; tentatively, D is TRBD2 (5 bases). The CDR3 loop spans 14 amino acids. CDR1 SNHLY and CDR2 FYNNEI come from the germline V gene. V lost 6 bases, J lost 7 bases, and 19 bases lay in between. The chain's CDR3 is CASRSPSWGREQYF. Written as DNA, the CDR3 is TGTGCCAGCAGGAGTCCTAGCTGGGGAAGGGAGCAGTACTTC.

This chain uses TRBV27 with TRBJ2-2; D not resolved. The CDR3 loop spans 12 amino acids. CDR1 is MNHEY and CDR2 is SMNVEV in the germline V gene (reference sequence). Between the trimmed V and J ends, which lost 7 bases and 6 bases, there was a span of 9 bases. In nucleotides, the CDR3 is TGTGCCAGCACCCGAGGCGCCGGGGAGCTGTTTTTT. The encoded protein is CASTRGAGELFF.

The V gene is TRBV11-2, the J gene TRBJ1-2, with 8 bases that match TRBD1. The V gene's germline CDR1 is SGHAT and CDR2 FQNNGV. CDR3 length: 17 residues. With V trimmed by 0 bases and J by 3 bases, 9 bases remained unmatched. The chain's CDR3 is CASSLDASAQGDYGYTF. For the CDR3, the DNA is TGTGCCAGCAGCTTAGATGCGTCAGCACAGGGGGACTATGGCTACACCTTC. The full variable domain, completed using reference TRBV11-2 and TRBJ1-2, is EAGVAQSPRYKIIEKRQSVAFWCNPISGHATLYWYQQILGQGPKLLIQFQNNGVVDDSQLPKDRFSAERLKGVDSTLKIQPAKLEDSAVYLCASSLDASAQGDYGYTFGSGTRLTVV.

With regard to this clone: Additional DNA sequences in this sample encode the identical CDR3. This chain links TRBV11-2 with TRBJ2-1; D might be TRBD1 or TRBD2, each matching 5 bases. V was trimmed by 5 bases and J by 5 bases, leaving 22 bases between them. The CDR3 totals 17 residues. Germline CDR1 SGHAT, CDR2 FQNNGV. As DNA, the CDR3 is TGTGCCAGCAGCCCGGGCCTGAGTGGGGGAAATGACAATGAGCAGTTCTTC. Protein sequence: CASSPGLSGGNDNEQFF.

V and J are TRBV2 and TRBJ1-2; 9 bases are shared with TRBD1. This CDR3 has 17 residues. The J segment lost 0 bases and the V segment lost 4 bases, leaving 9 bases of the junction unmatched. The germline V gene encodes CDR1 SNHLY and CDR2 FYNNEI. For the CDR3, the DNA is TGTGCCAGCAGTGGGGGACAGGGAGAGACTTCTAACTATGGCTACACCTTC. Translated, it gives CASSGGQGETSNYGYTF. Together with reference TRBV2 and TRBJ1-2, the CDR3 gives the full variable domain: EPEVTQTPSHQVTQMGQEVILRCVPISNHLYFYWYRQILGQKVEFLVSFYNNEISEKSEIFDDQFSVERPDGSNFTLKIRSTKLEDSAMYFCASSGGQGETSNYGYTFGSGTRLTVV.

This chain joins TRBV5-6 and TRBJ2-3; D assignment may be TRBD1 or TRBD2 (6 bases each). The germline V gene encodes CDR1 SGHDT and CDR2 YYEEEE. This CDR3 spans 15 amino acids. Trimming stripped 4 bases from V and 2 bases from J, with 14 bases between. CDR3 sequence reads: CASSPPGALTDTQYF. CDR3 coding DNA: TGTGCCAGCAGCCCCCCGGGGGCGCTCACAGATACGCAGTATTTT.

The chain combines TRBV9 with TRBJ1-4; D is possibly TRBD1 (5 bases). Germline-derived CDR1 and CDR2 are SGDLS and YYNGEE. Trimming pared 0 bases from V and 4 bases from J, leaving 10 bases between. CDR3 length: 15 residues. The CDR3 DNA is TGTGCCAGCAGCGTAGCCACAGGCTATAATGAAAAACTGTTTTTT. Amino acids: CASSVATGYNEKLFF.

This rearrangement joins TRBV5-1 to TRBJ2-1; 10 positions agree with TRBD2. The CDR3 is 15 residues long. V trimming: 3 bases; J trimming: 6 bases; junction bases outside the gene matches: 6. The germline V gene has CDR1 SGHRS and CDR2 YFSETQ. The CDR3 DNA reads TGCGCCAGCAGCTCAAGCGGGGGGGCTTCCAATGAGCAGTTCTTC. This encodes CASSSSGGASNEQFF. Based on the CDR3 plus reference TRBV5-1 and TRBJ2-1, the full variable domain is KAGVTQTPRYLIKTRGQQVTLSCSPISGHRSVSWYQQTPGQGLQFLFEYFSETQRNKGNFPGRFSGRQFSNSRSEMNVSTLELGDSALYLCASSSSGGASNEQFFGPGTRLTVL.

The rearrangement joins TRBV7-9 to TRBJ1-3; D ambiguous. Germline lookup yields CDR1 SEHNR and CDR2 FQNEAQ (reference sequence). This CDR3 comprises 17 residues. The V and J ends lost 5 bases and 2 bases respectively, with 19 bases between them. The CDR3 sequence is CASSAGSRPSTGNTIYF. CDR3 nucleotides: TGTGCCAGCAGCGCCGGCAGCCGTCCCAGCACTGGAAACACCATATATTTT.

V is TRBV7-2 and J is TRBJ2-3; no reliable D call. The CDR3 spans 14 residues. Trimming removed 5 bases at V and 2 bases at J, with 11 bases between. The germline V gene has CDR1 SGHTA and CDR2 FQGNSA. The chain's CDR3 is CASSPASVTDTQYF. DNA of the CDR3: TGTGCCAGCAGCCCAGCCTCTGTCACAGATACGCAGTATTTT. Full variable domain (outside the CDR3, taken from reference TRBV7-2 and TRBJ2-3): GAGVSQSPSNKVTEKGKDVELRCDPISGHTALYWYRQSLGQGLEFLIYFQGNSAPDKSGLPSDRFSAERTGGSVSTLTIQRTQQEDSAVYLCASSPASVTDTQYFGPGTRLTVL.

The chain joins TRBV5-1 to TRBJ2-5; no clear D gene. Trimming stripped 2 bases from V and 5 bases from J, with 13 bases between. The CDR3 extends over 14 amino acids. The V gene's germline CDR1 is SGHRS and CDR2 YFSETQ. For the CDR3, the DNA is TGCGCCAGCAGCTTAGGGCACCAGAAGGAGACCCAGTACTTC. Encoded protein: CASSLGHQKETQYF.

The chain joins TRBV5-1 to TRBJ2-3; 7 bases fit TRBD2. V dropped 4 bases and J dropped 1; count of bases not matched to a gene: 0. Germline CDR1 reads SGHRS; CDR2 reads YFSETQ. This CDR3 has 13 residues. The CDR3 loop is CASSGGGTDTQYF. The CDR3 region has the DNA TGCGCCAGCAGCGGGGGGGGCACAGATACGCAGTATTTT.

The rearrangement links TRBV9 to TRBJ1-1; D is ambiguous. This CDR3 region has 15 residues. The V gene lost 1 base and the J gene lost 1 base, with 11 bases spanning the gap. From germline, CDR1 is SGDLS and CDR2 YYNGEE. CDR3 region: CASSVKAEGNTEAFF. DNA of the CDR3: TGTGCCAGCAGCGTAAAGGCCGAGGGGAACACTGAAGCTTTCTTT.

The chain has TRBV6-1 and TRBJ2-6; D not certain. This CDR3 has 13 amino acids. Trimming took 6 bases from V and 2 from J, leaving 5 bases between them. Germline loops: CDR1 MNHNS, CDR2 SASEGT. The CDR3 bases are TGTGCCAGCAGAAGGGCTGGGGCCAACGTCCTGACTTTC. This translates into CASRRAGANVLTF.

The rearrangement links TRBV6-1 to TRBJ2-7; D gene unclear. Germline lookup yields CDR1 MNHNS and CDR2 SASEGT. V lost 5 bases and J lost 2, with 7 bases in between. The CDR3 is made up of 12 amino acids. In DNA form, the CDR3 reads TGTGCCAGCAGTATGGGAACCTACGAGCAGTACTTC. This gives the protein CASSMGTYEQYF.

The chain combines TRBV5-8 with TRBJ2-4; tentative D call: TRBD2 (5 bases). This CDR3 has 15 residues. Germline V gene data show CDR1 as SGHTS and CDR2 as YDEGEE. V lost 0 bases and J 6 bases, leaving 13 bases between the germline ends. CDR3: CASSLEGRGRNIQYF. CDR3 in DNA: TGTGCCAGCAGCTTGGAGGGTCGGGGTAGAAACATTCAGTACTTC.

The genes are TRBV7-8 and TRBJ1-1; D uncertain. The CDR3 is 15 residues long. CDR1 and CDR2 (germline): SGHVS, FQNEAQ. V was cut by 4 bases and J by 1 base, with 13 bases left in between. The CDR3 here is CASSSHQATNTEAFF. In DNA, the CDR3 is TGTGCCAGCAGCTCTCATCAGGCGACGAACACTGAAGCTTTCTTT.

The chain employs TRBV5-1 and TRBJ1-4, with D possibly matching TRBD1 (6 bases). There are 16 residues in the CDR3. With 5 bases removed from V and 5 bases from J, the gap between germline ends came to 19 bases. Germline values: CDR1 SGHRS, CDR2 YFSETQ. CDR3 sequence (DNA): TGCGCCAGCAGGCCTCGCCTGGACAGTGCCAATGAAAAACTGTTTTTT. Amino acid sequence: CASRPRLDSANEKLFF.

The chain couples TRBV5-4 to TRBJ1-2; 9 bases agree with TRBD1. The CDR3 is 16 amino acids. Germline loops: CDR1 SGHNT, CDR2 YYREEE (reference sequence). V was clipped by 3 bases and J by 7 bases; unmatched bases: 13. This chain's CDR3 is CASSWKTGGAVSGYTF. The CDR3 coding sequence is TGTGCCAGCAGCTGGAAAACAGGGGGCGCGGTATCTGGCTACACCTTC.

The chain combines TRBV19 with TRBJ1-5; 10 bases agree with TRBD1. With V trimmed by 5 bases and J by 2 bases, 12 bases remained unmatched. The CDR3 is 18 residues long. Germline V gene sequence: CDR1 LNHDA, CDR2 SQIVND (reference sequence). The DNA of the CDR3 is TGTGCCAGTAGTCCCGGGACAGGGGCAAATTTGGGCAATCAGCCCCAGCATTTT. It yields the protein CASSPGTGANLGNQPQHF.

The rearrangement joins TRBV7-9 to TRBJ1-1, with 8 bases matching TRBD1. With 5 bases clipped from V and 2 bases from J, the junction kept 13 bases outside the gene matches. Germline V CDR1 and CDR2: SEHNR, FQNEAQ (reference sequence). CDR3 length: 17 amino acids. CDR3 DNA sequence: TGTGCCAGCAGCCCAAACAGGGGGTCCAATCTTAACACTGAAGCTTTCTTT. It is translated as CASSPNRGSNLNTEAFF.

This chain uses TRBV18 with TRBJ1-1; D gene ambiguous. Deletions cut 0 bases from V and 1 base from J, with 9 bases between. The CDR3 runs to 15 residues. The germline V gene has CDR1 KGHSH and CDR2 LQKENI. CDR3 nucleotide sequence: TGTGCCAGCTCACCACCCGCAGGCTCGAACACTGAAGCTTTCTTT. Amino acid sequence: CASSPPAGSNTEAFF. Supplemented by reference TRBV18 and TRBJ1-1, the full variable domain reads NAGVMQNPRHLVRRRGQEARLRCSPMKGHSHVYWYRQLPEEGLKFMVYLQKENIIDESGMPKERFSAEFPKEGPSILRIQQVVRGDSAAYFCASSPPAGSNTEAFFGQGTRLTVV.

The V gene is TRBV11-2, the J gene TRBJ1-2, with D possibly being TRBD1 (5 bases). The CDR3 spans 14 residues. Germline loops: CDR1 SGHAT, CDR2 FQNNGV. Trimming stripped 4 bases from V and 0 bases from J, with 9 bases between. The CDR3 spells CASSYRQTNYGYTF. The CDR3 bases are TGTGCCAGCAGCTACCGACAGACTAACTATGGCTACACCTTC.